These T cell receptor beta chains were read from a single sample in a study of shared clonotypes between healthy human individuals. Some clones are missing from TCRdb's copy, which holds only in-frame ones; the method was immunoSEQ multiplex PCR. The sample includes under 550,000 clones, almost 97% of them seen just once. Sequences were obtained from naive CD4+ T cells sorted from blood. All receptors come from a woman younger than 45 in good health. Each CDR3 is given with its conserved first and last residue. A D gene is named only where the DNA matches it firmly. The size of a clone is reported for some rows only, either as once, few or many, or as a class for expanded clones.

j_call: TRBJ1-1
d_call: -
v_call: TRBV14
clone_size: -
cdr3_aa: CASSQDPGFTEAFF
cdr3_nt: TGTGCCAGCAGCCAAGATCCGGGGTTCACTGAAGCTTTCTTT

j_call: TRBJ1-3
d_call: -
v_call: TRBV30
clone_size: -
cdr3_aa: CAWSRALGNGNTIYF
cdr3_nt: TGTGCCTGGAGTCGGGCTCTGGGGAATGGAAACACCATATATTTT

j_call: TRBJ2-5
d_call: TRBD2
v_call: TRBV5-1
clone_size: -
cdr3_aa: CASSPGPPSGREETQYF
cdr3_nt: TGCGCCAGCAGCCCGGGACCACCTAGCGGGAGGGAAGAGACCCAGTACTTC

j_call: TRBJ2-7
d_call: -
v_call: TRBV6-1
clone_size: -
cdr3_aa: CASRSGYEQYF
cdr3_nt: TGTGCCAGCAGATCAGGGTACGAGCAGTACTTC

j_call: TRBJ2-1
d_call: TRBD1
v_call: TRBV11-3
clone_size: -
cdr3_aa: CASSLGSGGHNEQFF
cdr3_nt: TGTGCCAGCAGCTTAGGCTCAGGGGGACACAATGAGCAGTTCTTC

j_call: TRBJ2-7
d_call: -
v_call: TRBV28
clone_size: -
cdr3_aa: CASSLRGYEQYF
cdr3_nt: TGTGCCAGCAGTTTAAGGGGTTACGAGCAGTACTTC

j_call: TRBJ2-3
d_call: TRBD1
v_call: TRBV28
clone_size: -
cdr3_aa: CASSSGQGDTQYF
cdr3_nt: TGTGCCAGCAGTTCAGGACAGGGAGATACGCAGTATTTT

j_call: TRBJ1-5
d_call: -
v_call: TRBV19
clone_size: -
cdr3_aa: CASSIAGRDQPQHF
cdr3_nt: TGTGCCAGTAGTATAGCAGGGCGGGATCAGCCCCAGCATTTT

j_call: TRBJ2-1
d_call: -
v_call: TRBV7-9
clone_size: -
cdr3_aa: CASSHHGRAGDNEQFF
cdr3_nt: TGTGCCAGCAGCCACCACGGCAGGGCAGGGGACAATGAGCAGTTCTTC

j_call: TRBJ1-5
d_call: -
v_call: TRBV30
clone_size: -
cdr3_aa: CAWSPRSDQPQHF
cdr3_nt: TGTGCCTGGAGTCCCCGGAGTGATCAGCCCCAGCATTTT

j_call: TRBJ1-3
d_call: -
v_call: TRBV7-8
clone_size: -
cdr3_aa: CASSQVLRNTIYF
cdr3_nt: TGTGCCAGCAGCCAGGTCCTTAGAAACACCATATATTTT

j_call: TRBJ2-2
d_call: TRBD2
v_call: TRBV11-2
clone_size: once
cdr3_aa: CASSLVRLAGVAGELFF
cdr3_nt: TGTGCCAGCAGCTTAGTCCGACTAGCGGGAGTAGCAGGGGAGCTGTTTTTT

j_call: TRBJ1-3
d_call: -
v_call: TRBV2
clone_size: -
cdr3_aa: CAAGRPNSGNTIYF
cdr3_nt: TGTGCCGCCGGGAGGCCGAACTCTGGAAACACCATATATTTT

j_call: TRBJ2-2
d_call: -
v_call: TRBV27
clone_size: -
cdr3_aa: CASGVSWAGELFF
cdr3_nt: TGTGCCAGCGGGGTCTCCTGGGCCGGGGAGCTGTTTTTT

j_call: TRBJ1-3
d_call: -
v_call: TRBV7-2
clone_size: -
cdr3_aa: CASSLGPGSREGNTIYF
cdr3_nt: TGTGCCAGCAGCTTAGGTCCAGGCAGTCGAGAGGGAAACACCATATATTTT

j_call: TRBJ1-5
d_call: -
v_call: TRBV6-1
clone_size: -
cdr3_aa: CASSILTVNQPQHF
cdr3_nt: TGTGCCAGCAGTATACTGACAGTGAATCAGCCCCAGCATTTT

j_call: TRBJ2-1
d_call: TRBD2
v_call: TRBV9
clone_size: -
cdr3_aa: CASSPTSGSSYNEQFF
cdr3_nt: TGTGCCAGCAGCCCGACTAGCGGGAGCTCCTACAATGAGCAGTTCTTC

j_call: TRBJ2-3
d_call: -
v_call: TRBV5-6
clone_size: -
cdr3_aa: CASSVQDTQYF
cdr3_nt: TGTGCCAGCAGCGTCCAGGATACGCAGTATTTT

j_call: TRBJ2-7
d_call: -
v_call: TRBV18
clone_size: -
cdr3_aa: CASSPTTTTYEQYF
cdr3_nt: TGTGCCAGCTCACCGACGACTACAACCTACGAGCAGTACTTC

j_call: TRBJ1-1
d_call: -
v_call: TRBV7-9
clone_size: -
cdr3_aa: CASDGVGVNTEAFF
cdr3_nt: TGTGCCAGCGACGGGGTCGGGGTGAACACTGAAGCTTTCTTT

j_call: TRBJ1-1
d_call: -
v_call: TRBV9
clone_size: -
cdr3_aa: CASSVAPESSEAFF
cdr3_nt: TGTGCCAGCAGCGTAGCTCCAGAATCTAGTGAAGCTTTCTTT

j_call: TRBJ2-7
d_call: -
v_call: TRBV7-9
clone_size: -
cdr3_aa: CASSLGRDEQYF
cdr3_nt: TGTGCCAGCAGCTTAGGACGGGACGAGCAGTACTTC